The 22 T cell receptor beta chains below were found in one sample sequenced in a study of a mutant IDH1 vaccine in newly diagnosed glioma. Data came from immunoSEQ multiplex PCR; TCRdb stores just in-frame clones and leaves some out. The repertoire holds some 87,000 clones, around three quarters seen once, with less than 9.5% in the top ten. As to time point: baseline, week 1 (first vaccination visit). Treatment in this sample: pre-vaccination baseline after standard-of-care therapy. The input for sequencing was PBMCs, taken from a glioma patient treated with radiotherapy, temozolomide or both. These receptors came from a man in his forties with glioma.

The genes are TRBV18 and TRBJ2-5; 7 nucleotides line up with TRBD2. The CDR3 spans 17 residues. Germline trimming cut 2 bases from V and 1 base from J; bases unmatched to any gene: 10. CDR1 and CDR2 from the germline V gene are KGHSH and LQKENI. The CDR3 nucleotides read TGTGCCAGCTCACCATTTTTCAGCGGGAACTTCCAAGAGACCCAGTACTTC. Protein sequence: CASSPFFSGNFQETQYF.

V gene TRBV19 combines with J gene TRBJ2-5; D gene ambiguous. V was clipped by 4 bases and J by 13 bases, with 13 bases between them. The CDR3 totals 11 residues. In germline, CDR1 is LNHDA, CDR2 SQIVND (reference sequence). CDR3 in DNA: TGTGCCAGTAGTAACGCCCAGGCGGTGTACTTC. Encoded protein: CASSNAQAVYF.

This clone was counted only a few times. This chain uses TRBV4-3 with TRBJ2-3; D remains unclear. Per germline, CDR1 LGHNA and CDR2 YSLEER. Trimming stripped 0 bases from V and 0 bases from J, with 7 bases between. The CDR3 is 15 residues long. CDR3 amino acids: CASSQDGDSTDTQYF. In nucleotides, the CDR3 is TGCGCCAGCAGCCAAGATGGTGACAGCACAGATACGCAGTATTTT.

This sequence joins TRBV10-3 and TRBJ2-7; D perhaps matches TRBD2 (5 bases). Germline values: CDR1 ENHRY, CDR2 SYGVKD. V was clipped by 2 bases and J by 9 bases, with 11 bases between them. The CDR3 extends over 12 amino acids. Here the CDR3 reads CAISEGLFGQYF. The CDR3 region has the DNA TGTGCCATCAGTGAGGGACTCTTCGGGCAGTACTTC.

The rearrangement uses TRBV7-2 and TRBJ1-3; D gene uncertain. The CDR3 totals 16 residues. Germline CDR1 and CDR2: SGHTA and FQGNSA. The V and J ends lost 4 bases and 4 bases respectively, with 17 bases between them. CDR3 sequence: CASSSPDKPYGNTIYF. CDR3 coding DNA: TGTGCCAGCAGCTCCCCAGACAAGCCGTACGGAAACACCATATATTTT.

The rearrangement joins TRBV2 to TRBJ2-5; D unresolved. The V gene lost 7 bases and the J gene lost 10 bases, with 13 bases spanning the gap. Per the germline V gene, CDR1 is SNHLY and CDR2 is FYNNEI. This CDR3 is built from 11 residues. The CDR3 coding sequence is TGTGCCAGCACGTTTATGTGGGACCAGTACTTC. Protein sequence: CASTFMWDQYF. The whole variable domain, filled in from reference TRBV2 and TRBJ2-5, reads EPEVTQTPSHQVTQMGQEVILRCVPISNHLYFYWYRQILGQKVEFLVSFYNNEISEKSEIFDDQFSVERPDGSNFTLKIRSTKLEDSAMYFCASTFMWDQYFGPGTRLLVL.

This chain connects TRBV6-5 to TRBJ1-6; D uncertain. Trimming took off 5 bases at V and 3 bases at J, with 5 bases between the two ends. This CDR3 contains 13 residues. Germline values: CDR1 MNHEY, CDR2 SVGAGI. The CDR3 here is CASSEVYNSPLHF. Written as DNA, the CDR3 is TGTGCCAGCAGTGAAGTCTATAATTCACCCCTCCACTTT.

The chain has TRBV6-5 and TRBJ2-3; no reliable D call. Germline CDR1 and CDR2: MNHEY and SVGAGI. The CDR3 consists of 14 residues. The germline V and J ends were trimmed by 2 bases and 0 bases, with 6 bases remaining between them. The CDR3 region is CASSYALSTDTQYF. CDR3 DNA sequence: TGTGCCAGCAGTTACGCGCTAAGCACAGATACGCAGTATTTT.

The chain links TRBV5-1 to TRBJ2-7; TRBD2 might be the D (6 bases). Trimming took off 1 base at V and 3 bases at J, with 11 bases between the two ends. Germline CDR1 SGHRS, CDR2 YFSETQ. The CDR3 has 14 amino acids. The CDR3 is CASSLRTTLYEQYF. As DNA, the CDR3 is TGCGCCAGCAGCTTGCGGACTACGCTCTACGAGCAGTACTTC.

The chain carries TRBV6-5 and TRBJ1-2; the match to TRBD1 covers 8 bases. From germline, CDR1 is MNHEY and CDR2 SVGAGI. The CDR3 is 13 residues long. The junction had 8 bases not matched to a gene; V was cut back by 6 bases and J by 8 bases. The CDR3 spells CASSPTGDRGYTF. CDR3 sequence (DNA): TGTGCCAGCAGCCCGACAGGGGATCGGGGCTACACCTTC.

The chain has TRBV12-5 and TRBJ2-2; D remains unclear. The CDR3 is 15 amino acids. Germline CDR1 is LGHNT and CDR2 is FRNRAP. V was trimmed by 1 base and J by 4 bases, leaving 10 bases between them. In DNA, the CDR3 is TGTGCTAGTGGTTTGGGACTCCCCGGCACCGGGGAGCTGTTTTTT. This sequence encodes CASGLGLPGTGELFF.

The chain carries TRBV6-5 and TRBJ2-2; 10 bases are a match to TRBD2. V shed 2 bases and J 9 bases; nucleotides not matched to a gene: 3. CDR3 length equals 14 residues. The germline gives CDR1 MNHEY, CDR2 SVGAGI. CDR3 sequence reads: CASSYLAGERELFF. In DNA form, the CDR3 reads TGTGCCAGCAGTTACCTAGCGGGAGAGCGGGAGCTGTTTTTT.

The CDR3 nucleotides are TGTGCCAGCAGCTTATGGGGGGTTAATCAGCCCCAGCATTTT. As protein: CASSLWGVNQPQHF. The rearrangement links TRBV7-8 to TRBJ1-5; D possibly corresponds to TRBD1 (5 bases). The germline V gene has CDR1 SGHVS and CDR2 FQNEAQ. Trimming removed 2 bases at V and 4 bases at J, with 9 bases between. There are 14 residues in the CDR3.

To note about this clone: This CDR3 is also generated by other DNA sequences in the sample. V gene TRBV29-1 combines with J gene TRBJ2-1; 10 nucleotides align to TRBD2. With 4 bases clipped from V and 2 bases from J, the junction kept 2 bases outside the gene matches. CDR3 length: 14 residues. Germline V lookup: CDR1 SQVTM, CDR2 ANQGSEA. The CDR3 here is CSVASGGPYNEQFF. Here the CDR3 DNA reads TGCAGCGTTGCTAGCGGGGGCCCCTACAATGAGCAGTTCTTC.

CDR3 amino acids: CASRQAGTAGEQYF. In DNA, the CDR3 is TGTGCCAGTAGGCAAGCCGGGACAGCAGGCGAGCAGTACTTC. This sequence joins TRBV19 and TRBJ2-7; 7 bases align to TRBD1. V trimming: 6 bases; J trimming: 6 bases; junction bases outside the gene matches: 11. Germline CDR1 reads LNHDA; CDR2 reads SQIVND (reference sequence). This CDR3 has 14 residues.

This sequence joins TRBV6-6 and TRBJ2-7; 7 positions agree with TRBD1. Germline CDR1 and CDR2: MNHNY and SVGAGI (reference sequence). The CDR3 is made up of 14 amino acids. V gave up 6 bases and J gave up 1 base; unmatched junction bases: 6. The CDR3 here is CASSRGIWSYEQYF. The CDR3 coding sequence is TGTGCCAGCAGCAGGGGGATCTGGTCCTACGAGCAGTACTTC.

This chain joins TRBV28 and TRBJ2-7; 11 bases are a match to TRBD1. The V gene's germline CDR1 is MDHEN and CDR2 SYDVKM. J gave up 1 base and V 1 base, and 3 bases lay outside the gene matches. The CDR3 loop spans 16 amino acids. DNA of the CDR3: TGTGCCAGCAGTTTATTAGGGACAGGGGGGTCCTACGAGCAGTACTTC. Translating gives CASSLLGTGGSYEQYF. The whole variable domain, remainder taken from reference TRBV28 and TRBJ2-7, is DVKVTQSSRYLVKRTGEKVFLECVQDMDHENMFWYRQDPGLGLRLIYFSYDVKMKEKGDIPEGYSVSREKKERFSLILESASTNQTSMYLCASSLLGTGGSYEQYFGPGTRLTVT.

J is TRBJ2-5 and V is TRBV20-1; unclear D gene. The CDR3 is 10 residues long. Trimming removed 2 bases at V and 7 bases at J, with 5 bases between. From germline, CDR1 is DFQATT and CDR2 SNEGSKA (reference sequence). CDR3 in amino acids: CSARSVTQYF. CDR3 DNA: TGCAGTGCTAGATCGGTGACCCAGTACTTC.

This clone was seen just once. This chain links TRBV5-4 with TRBJ2-7; 7 bases are shared with TRBD1. The CDR3 has 15 amino acids. Germline V CDR1 and CDR2: SGHNT, YYREEE (reference sequence). V was clipped by 3 bases and J by 3 bases; unmatched bases: 9. DNA of the CDR3: TGTGCCAGCAGCTCTGGGACAGCAAGTTTCTACGAGCAGTACTTC. Its translation: CASSSGTASFYEQYF.

The CDR3 coding sequence is TGTGCCAGCAGCCGGAGGGTAACCTATGGCTACACCTTC. Residues: CASSRRVTYGYTF. The chain is built from TRBV5-8 and TRBJ1-2; D ambiguous. The CDR3 spans 13 residues. The ends were cut back, 4 bases at V and 4 bases at J, with 11 bases in the middle. Germline CDR1 and CDR2: SGHTS and YDEGEE.

The V and J genes are TRBV10-3 and TRBJ2-7, with 7 bases lining up with TRBD1. The CDR3 totals 13 residues. Germline CDR1 is ENHRY and CDR2 is SYGVKD. Unmatched junction bases numbered 6, after V lost 3 bases and J lost 7 bases. The CDR3 nucleotides are TGTGCCATCAGTGACAGGGGGATGTGGGAGCAGTACTTC. It yields the protein CAISDRGMWEQYF.

V is TRBV4-1 and J is TRBJ2-7, with D perhaps assigned TRBD1 or TRBD2 (5 bases each). The ends were cut back, 1 base at V and 6 bases at J, with 13 bases in the middle. Germline CDR1 MGHRA, CDR2 YSYEKL. CDR3 length: 14 amino acids. The DNA of the CDR3 is TGCGCCAGCAGCCAAGTGGGGTGGGGGAGCGAGCAGTACTTC. This gives the protein CASSQVGWGSEQYF.